Listed here are 3 T cell receptor beta chains from one sample, sequenced in a study of T cell changes during pregnancy in multiple sclerosis. Clones were sequenced by immunoSEQ multiplex PCR, and TCRdb holds only the in-frame ones, with some missing. Among about 40,000 clones listed, 90% to 95% were seen once. Sequences were derived from peripheral blood, sampled before pregnancy. These receptors were taken from a female donor with multiple sclerosis, enrolled in a pregnancy study.

This chain links TRBV9 with TRBJ2-1, with TRBD2 matching 7 bases. V gave up 0 bases and J gave up 1 base; unmatched junction bases: 1. CDR1 is SGDLS, CDR2 YYNGEE, per germline. CDR3 length equals 15 residues. CDR3 nucleotides: TGTGCCAGCAGCGTAGGGGGAGGGTCCTACAATGAGCAGTTCTTC. Translation: CASSVGGGSYNEQFF. The full variable domain, in which reference TRBV9 and TRBJ2-1 provide the parts outside the CDR3, is DSGVTQTPKHLITATGQRVTLRCSPRSGDLSVYWYQQSLDQGLQFLIQYYNGEERAKGNILERFSAQQFPDLHSELNLSSLELGDSALYFCASSVGGGSYNEQFFGPGTRLTVL.

V is TRBV29-1 and J is TRBJ1-2; a weak D match, TRBD1 (5 bases). The CDR3 spans 12 residues. The germline V gene has CDR1 SQVTM and CDR2 ANQGSEA. With 4 bases removed from V and 3 bases from J, the gap between germline ends came to 9 bases. The CDR3 region has the DNA TGCAGCGTTGCGGGGGTCGACTATGGCTACACCTTC. Its translation is CSVAGVDYGYTF.

The J gene is TRBJ1-2, the V gene TRBV28; D possibly corresponds to TRBD1 (5 bases). V was trimmed by 7 bases and J by 2 bases, leaving 8 bases between them. There are 12 residues in the CDR3. CDR1 and CDR2 (germline): MDHEN, SYDVKM. CDR3 region: CASTAGNYGYTF. Here the CDR3 DNA reads TGTGCCAGCACGGCAGGGAACTATGGCTACACCTTC.